This TCR beta chain was captured in a study of T cell responses to AZD1222 COVID-19 vaccine (dated by TCRdb to about 2021). About the full investigation: Because spike-specific TCR depth and breadth did not differ between the two schedules, AZD1222 recipients who got a second dose at roughly 4 weeks were pooled with those who got a second dose at roughly 12 weeks. A total of 230 or so trial participants underwent TCR sequencing, of whom some 210 received two doses of AZD1222 and 26 received two doses of the MenACWY control vaccine. Trial participants were enrolled into age subgroups of 18-55, 56-69 and 70-plus years, which contained around 150, 29 and 61 TCR-sequenced participants, respectively.

From the cysteine up to the phenylalanine, the CDR3 has a length of 13 residues. The read is trimmed to its CDR3 DNA, 39 bases read in frame from base 1. Compared with germline, V lacks 8 bases and J lacks 3 bases; bases without a gene match: 5. The full study reports these points: Participants were mostly white British, with more females than males. The authors suggested clonal diversity may have been underestimated. A significant rise in spike-specific TCR breadth and depth was observed after two AZD1222 doses relative to day 0 and relative to MenACWY recipients. The vaccine-associated CD4 TCRs covered the entire spike protein, and the dominant responses fell in regions 160-218 and 743-854. Conclusions about previously exposed vaccinees are limited, since just five or six AZD1222 recipients were seropositive for SARS-CoV-2 at baseline. Because no day 14 peak-response samples were available, the repertoires could be characterized only after the peak T cell response. Epitopes outside the regions mutated in the B.1.351 and B.1.1.7 variants were reportedly recognized by nearly half of the unique spike-specific TCRs. The 56-69-year group was small, and its depth increase did not reach significance, likely because of low power.

On this clone itself: This receptor's antigen is unknown. Within one base of it there is no much larger clone, and no base qualities were kept.

Sample time point, as interpreted from the label and publication: baseline before first vaccination. Vaccinee samples were obtained from the UK trials COV001 and COV002, which included a single-blind randomized controlled phase 2/3 trial of AZD1222 (ChAdOx1 nCoV-19) in healthy adults. For TCRbeta chain sequencing, PBMC samples were collected from trial participants at day 0 and at day 28 after the second dose. The CDR3 regions of human TCRbeta chains were subjected to immunosequencing. On the authors' methods: Repertoire TCRs were matched against a reference library of SARS-CoV-2-specific TCRs generated with the MIRA antigen-specificity platform. Breadth was defined as the fraction of unique TCRs that were SARS-CoV-2-associated, and depth was defined as the fraction of total T cells that were SARS-CoV-2-associated. Using the MIRA data, every spike-specific TCR was mapped to the spike region that the TCR reacted to and assigned to either a CD4 or a CD8 class. Log10-transformed breadth and depth values were compared by one-way ANOVA with Sidak's multiple comparisons tests. TCRdb provides this immuneACCESS table in a form limited to in-frame rearrangements. Some clones are lacking; in checked studies, under half of them reflect an unresolved V gene, and why the rest are absent is not known. V and J calls and clone size are copied from that table; D and trimming were computed from the DNA. The sample has 140,000 to 150,000 clones on record, 93% of them singletons. The ten largest account for approximately 2% of the sample.

The chain is encoded by TRBV12-3 or TRBV12-4 joined to TRBJ2-7, with 9 middle bases fitting TRBD1. Sample: peripheral blood, taken on day 0 of AZD1222 vaccination. This receptor was taken from an adult in good health. Here is the DNA: TGTGCCAGCGGGGACAGGGCCGTCTACGAGCAGTACTTC. Its amino acids are CASGDRAVYEQYF.